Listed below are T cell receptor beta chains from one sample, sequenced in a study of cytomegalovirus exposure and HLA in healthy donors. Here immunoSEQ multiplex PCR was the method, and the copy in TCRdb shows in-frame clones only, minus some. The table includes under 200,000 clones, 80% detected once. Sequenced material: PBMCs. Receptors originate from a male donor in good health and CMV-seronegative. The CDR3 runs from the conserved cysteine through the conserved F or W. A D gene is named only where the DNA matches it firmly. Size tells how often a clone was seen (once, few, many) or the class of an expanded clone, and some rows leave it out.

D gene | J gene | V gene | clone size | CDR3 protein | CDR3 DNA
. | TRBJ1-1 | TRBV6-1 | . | CASTPLSPDTEAFF | TGTGCCAGCACCCCCCTGTCCCCAGACACTGAAGCTTTCTTT
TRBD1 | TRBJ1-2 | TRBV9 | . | CASSPDRGVGYTF | TGTGCCAGCAGCCCCGACAGGGGGGTTGGCTACACCTTC
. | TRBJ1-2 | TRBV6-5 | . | CASLSRGTRYGYTF | TGTGCCAGCCTTTCGCGGGGGACGAGATATGGCTACACCTTC
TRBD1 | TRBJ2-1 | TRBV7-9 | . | CASSLVGQGNNEQFF | TGTGCCAGCAGCTTAGTGGGACAGGGCAACAATGAGCAGTTCTTC
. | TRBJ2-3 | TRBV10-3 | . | CAISDGWDTQYF | TGTGCCATCAGTGACGGTTGGGATACGCAGTATTTT
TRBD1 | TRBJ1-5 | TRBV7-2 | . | CASSYNRGQPQHF | TGTGCCAGCAGCTACAACAGGGGTCAGCCCCAGCATTTT
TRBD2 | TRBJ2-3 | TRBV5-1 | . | CASSLDGLAATDTQYF | TGCGCCAGCAGCTTGGACGGGCTAGCGGCCACAGATACGCAGTATTTT
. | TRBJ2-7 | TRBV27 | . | CASSPGGYEQYF | TGTGCCAGCAGTCCGGGCGGGTACGAGCAGTACTTC
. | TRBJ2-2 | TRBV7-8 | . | CASSFAFGQDRRDTGELFF | TGTGCCAGCAGCTTTGCGTTCGGCCAGGACCGGAGGGACACCGGGGAGCTGTTTTTT
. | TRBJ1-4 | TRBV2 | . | CASGRGRTNEKLFF | TGTGCCAGTGGGAGGGGCCGAACTAATGAAAAACTGTTTTTT
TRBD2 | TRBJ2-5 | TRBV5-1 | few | CASSRLAGERETQYF | TGCGCCAGCAGCCGGCTAGCGGGGGAACGAGAGACCCAGTACTTC
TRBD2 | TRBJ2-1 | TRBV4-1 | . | CASSQDRGEGPYNEQFF | TGCGCCAGCAGCCAAGATCGAGGGGAGGGCCCCTACAATGAGCAGTTCTTC
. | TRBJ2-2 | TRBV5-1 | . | CASSLAPRGTGELFF | TGCGCCAGCAGCTTGGCGCCTCGGGGCACCGGGGAGCTGTTTTTT
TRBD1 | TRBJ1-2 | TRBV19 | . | CASSIDRDYGYTF | TGTGCCAGTAGTATCGACAGGGACTATGGCTACACCTTC
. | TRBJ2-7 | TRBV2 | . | CASFGGGPYEQYF | TGTGCCAGCTTTGGGGGGGGGCCCTACGAGCAGTACTTC
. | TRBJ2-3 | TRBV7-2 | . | CASSLNPVGTDTQYF | TGTGCCAGCAGCTTAAACCCGGTCGGCACAGATACGCAGTATTTT
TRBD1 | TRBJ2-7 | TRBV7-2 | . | CASSLVRGGGYEQYF | TGTGCCAGCAGCTTAGTGAGAGGGGGCGGCTACGAGCAGTACTTC
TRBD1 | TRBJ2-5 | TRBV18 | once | CASSPQTGVGETQYF | TGTGCCAGCTCACCCCAGACAGGGGTTGGAGAGACCCAGTACTTC
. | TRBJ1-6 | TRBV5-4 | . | CASSLFRPSNSPLHF | TGTGCCAGCAGCTTATTCCGTCCGAGTAATTCACCCCTCCACTTT
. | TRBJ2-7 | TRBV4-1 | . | CASSQDIERQAAYEQYF | TGCGCCAGCAGCCAAGATATCGAGCGGCAGGCGGCCTACGAGCAGTACTTC
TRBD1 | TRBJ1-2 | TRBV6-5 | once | CASSRSGTGEYGYTF | TGTGCCAGCAGCCGGTCCGGGACAGGGGAGTATGGCTACACCTTC
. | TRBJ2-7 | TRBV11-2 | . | CASSLDQAVGEQYF | TGTGCCAGCAGCTTAGATCAGGCTGTGGGCGAGCAGTACTTC
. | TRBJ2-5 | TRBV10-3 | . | CAISESGREETQYF | TGTGCCATCAGTGAGTCGGGCAGGGAAGAGACCCAGTACTTC
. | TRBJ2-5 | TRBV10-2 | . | CASSEVGIGGMETQYF | TGCGCCAGCAGTGAGGTTGGGATAGGAGGGATGGAGACCCAGTACTTC
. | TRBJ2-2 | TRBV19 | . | CASSIYPENTGELFF | TGTGCCAGTAGTATTTACCCAGAGAACACCGGGGAGCTGTTTTTT
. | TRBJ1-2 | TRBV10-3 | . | CAISEPGRFSNYGYTF | TGTGCCATCAGTGAACCAGGGCGGTTTTCAAACTATGGCTACACCTTC
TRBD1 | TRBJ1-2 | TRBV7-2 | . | CASSLVATGGYGYTF | TGTGCCAGCAGCTTAGTTGCGACAGGGGGCTATGGCTACACCTTC
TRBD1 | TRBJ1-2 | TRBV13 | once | CASSLIPTGAIDGYTF | TGTGCCAGCAGCTTAATCCCGACAGGGGCCATCGATGGCTACACCTTC
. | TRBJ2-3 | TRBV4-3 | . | CASSQSGAGDTQYF | TGCGCCAGCAGCCAGTCCGGAGCGGGAGATACGCAGTATTTT
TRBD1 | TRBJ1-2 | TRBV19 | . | CASRNRGADGYTF | TGTGCCAGTCGGAACAGGGGGGCCGATGGCTACACCTTC
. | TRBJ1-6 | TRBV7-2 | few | CASSAPGSNSPLHF | TGTGCCAGCAGCGCCCCAGGCTCTAATTCACCCCTCCACTTT
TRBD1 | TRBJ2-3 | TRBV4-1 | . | CASSQRQGFEDTQYF | TGCGCCAGCAGCCAAAGACAGGGTTTCGAAGATACGCAGTATTTT
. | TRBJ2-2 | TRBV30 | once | CAWLQGLNTGELFF | TGTGCCTGGCTACAGGGCCTGAACACCGGGGAGCTGTTTTTT
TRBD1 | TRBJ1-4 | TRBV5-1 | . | CASSLAPGQTNEKLFF | TGCGCCAGCAGCTTGGCGCCGGGACAGACTAATGAAAAACTGTTTTTT
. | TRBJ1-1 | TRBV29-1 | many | CSGLENTEAFF | TGCAGCGGACTAGAAAACACTGAAGCTTTCTTT
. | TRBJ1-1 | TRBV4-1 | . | CASSPHSYTEAFF | TGCGCCAGCAGCCCCCATAGTTACACTGAAGCTTTCTTT
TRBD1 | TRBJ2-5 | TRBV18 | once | CASSDYRGQMETQYF | TGTGCCAGCTCAGATTACAGGGGGCAAATGGAGACCCAGTACTTC
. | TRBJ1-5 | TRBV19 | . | CASRMTDSNQPQHF | TGTGCCAGTAGGATGACAGATAGCAATCAGCCCCAGCATTTT
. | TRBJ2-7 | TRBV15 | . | CATAYKKAYEQYF | TGTGCCACCGCCTATAAAAAAGCCTACGAGCAGTACTTC
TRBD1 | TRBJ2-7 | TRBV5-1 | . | CASEKGDRGPYEQYF | TGCGCCAGCGAGAAAGGGGACAGGGGGCCTTACGAGCAGTACTTC
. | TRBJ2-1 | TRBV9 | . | CASSVASQHEQFF | TGTGCCAGCAGCGTGGCCTCACAGCATGAGCAGTTCTTC
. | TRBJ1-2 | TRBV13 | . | CASSFRATGNNYGYTF | TGTGCCAGCAGCTTCAGGGCCACTGGAAATAACTATGGCTACACCTTC